The clone carrying this TCR beta chain showed up many times. TCRdb redid the calling of the RACE reads with MiXCR, one entry per CDR3 protein. The sample gives approximately 350,000 distinct CDR3 sequences, around 6.9% of which show up once; approximately 8% is in the top ten. The sample belongs to a study of human T cells and chemical hapten exposure. As to time point: patch test 1, 2 weeks after DPC sensitization. The treatment is: therapeutic diphenylcyclopropenone sensitization with weekly scalp DPC. Between the trimmed V and J ends, which lost 5 bases and 6 bases, there was a span of 17 bases. CDR1 and CDR2 (germline): SGHTA, FQGNSA. This CDR3 is 15 amino acids long.

This sample comprised whole blood, obtained in connection with sensitization to the hapten diphenylcyclopropenone (DPC). The chain joins TRBV7-2 to TRBJ1-5, with TRBD1 as a possible D gene (6 bases). This clonotype originated in a woman under 30 with alopecia areata. Some clones in this sample may be carry-over from other donors' samples. CDR3 in amino acids: CASSPAWGAGQPQHF. The CDR3, as DNA: TGTGCCAGCAGCCCCGCATGGGGGGCAGGTCAGCCCCAGCATTTT.